Sequencing of this TCR beta chain was carried out in a study of cytomegalovirus exposure and HLA in healthy donors. The overall study: In an early release, HLA-typed donors contributed 77 million or so unique TCR sequences. Study findings and constraints: Analyses of presence/absence relied on an assumption of roughly uniform sequencing depth across donors. The listing of fewer than 200 TCR beta chains classed them as cytomegalovirus-associated.

PCR was performed using 60 Vbeta and 13 Jbeta primers. Method: immunoSEQ multiplex PCR; TCRdb's copy keeps in-frame clones and lacks some. The top ten hold approximately 1.5% of the sample, which has around 170,000 clones, around four fifths seen once. Despite likely unrecorded immune exposures, the donors were nominally healthy at the time of sampling. A remark on this clone: Its cognate antigen is unknown.

Material: PBMCs. This TCR derives from a male donor in good health and CMV-seronegative.

CDR3: CASSLKQGANEQYF. CDR3 DNA: TGTGCCAGCAGCTTAAAACAGGGGGCAAACGAGCAGTACTTC. V is TRBV7-8 and J is TRBJ2-7, with 9 bases matching TRBD1. Germline V gives CDR1 SGHVS, CDR2 FQNEAQ. This CDR3 is 14 amino acids long. The V segment lost 2 bases and the J segment 5 bases; nucleotides outside the gene matches: 4.